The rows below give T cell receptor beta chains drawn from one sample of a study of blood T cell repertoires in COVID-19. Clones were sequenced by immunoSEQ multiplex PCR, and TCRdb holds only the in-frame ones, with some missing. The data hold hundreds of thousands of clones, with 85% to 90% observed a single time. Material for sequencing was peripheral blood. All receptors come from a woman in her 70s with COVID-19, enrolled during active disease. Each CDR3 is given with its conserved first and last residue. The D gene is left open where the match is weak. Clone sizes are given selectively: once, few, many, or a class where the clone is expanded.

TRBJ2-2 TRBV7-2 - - TGTGCCAGCAGCTTACGGCCTAGTTCGGTTCCGAACACCGGGGAGCTGTTTTTT CASSLRPSSVPNTGELFF
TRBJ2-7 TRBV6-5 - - TGTGCCAGCAGCTCCGGTCTTGGGGCCTCCGAGCAGTACTTC CASSSGLGASEQYF
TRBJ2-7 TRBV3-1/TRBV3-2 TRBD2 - TGTGCCAGCACCCAAGCGGGAGACATCCTATTCTACGAGCAGTACTTC CASTQAGDILFYEQYF
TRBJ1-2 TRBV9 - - TGTGCCAAATTTGTTGTCGGGGGATCTAACTATGGCTACACCTTC CAKFVVGGSNYGYTF
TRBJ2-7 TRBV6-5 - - TGTGCCAGCAGTTCCGGGACACATCACGAGCAGTACTTC CASSSGTHHEQYF
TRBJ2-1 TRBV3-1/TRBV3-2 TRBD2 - TGTGCCAGCAGCCAAGATCCCCAAACTAGCGGGGTTTCCTACAATGAGCAGTTCTTC CASSQDPQTSGVSYNEQFF
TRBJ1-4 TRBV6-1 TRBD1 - TGTGCCAGCAGTGAAGAAATTGGACAGGGAGAAAAACTGTTTTTT CASSEEIGQGEKLFF
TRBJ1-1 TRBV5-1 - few TGCGCCAGCAGCTTATCGACAGCGAACACTGAAGCTTTCTTT CASSLSTANTEAFF
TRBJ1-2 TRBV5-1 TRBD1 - TGCGCCCGCAGCGACCAGGGGGTGGGCTATGGCTACACCTTC CARSDQGVGYGYTF
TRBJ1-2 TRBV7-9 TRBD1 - TGTGCCAGCAGCTTAACCGGACAGGGCTGGAATGGCTACACCTTC CASSLTGQGWNGYTF
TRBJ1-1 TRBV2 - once TGTGCCAGCAGGGGGGGAACTGAAGCTTTCTTT CASRGGTEAFF
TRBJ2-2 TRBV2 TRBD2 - TGTGCCAGCCGAGGACTAGCGGAGACCGCCGGGGAGCTGTTTTTT CASRGLAETAGELFF
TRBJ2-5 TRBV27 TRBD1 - TGTGCCAGCAGTTATGGACAGGGGAGGCGAGAGACCCAGTACTTC CASSYGQGRRETQYF
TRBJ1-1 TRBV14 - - TGTGCCAGCAGCCAACAGACAGGAATCTCTGAAGCTTTCTTT CASSQQTGISEAFF
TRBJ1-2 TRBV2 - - TGTGCCAGCAGTGGAGGACAGAGCTATGGCTACACCTTC CASSGGQSYGYTF
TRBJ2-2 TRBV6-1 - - TGTGCCAGCAGTGAAGTAGGAGGTCCTATCACCGGGGAGCTGTTTTTT CASSEVGGPITGELFF
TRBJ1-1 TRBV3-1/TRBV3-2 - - TGTGCCAGCAGCCAAGATCGAGTCATCCCCACTGAAGCTTTCTTT CASSQDRVIPTEAFF
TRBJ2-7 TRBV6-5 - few TGTGCCAGCCTCCCGGGGACAACCCTTTACGAGCAGTACTTC CASLPGTTLYEQYF
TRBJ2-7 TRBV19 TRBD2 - TGTGCCAGTGCCGCTAGCGGGATGACCTACGAGCAGTACTTC CASAASGMTYEQYF
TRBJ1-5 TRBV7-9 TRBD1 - TGTGCCAGCAGCTCACGTGACAGGGCAAATAGCAATCAGCCCCAGCATTTT CASSSRDRANSNQPQHF
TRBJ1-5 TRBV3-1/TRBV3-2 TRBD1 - TGTGCCAGCAGCCAAGATACAGTGACCGGGACAGGGGAATTTCAGCCCCAGCATTTT CASSQDTVTGTGEFQPQHF
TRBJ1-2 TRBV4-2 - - TGTGCCAGCAGAGACACAGCTAACTATGGCTACACCTTC CASRDTANYGYTF
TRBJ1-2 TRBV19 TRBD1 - TGTGCCAGTGAGGGGTCGGACAGGGGGCTGAGCTATGGCTACACCTTC CASEGSDRGLSYGYTF
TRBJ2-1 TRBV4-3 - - TGCGCCAGCAGCCAAGGCTTGGGGCAGGGTTACAATGAGCAGTTCTTC CASSQGLGQGYNEQFF
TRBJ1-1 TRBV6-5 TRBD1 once TGTGCCAGCGGGGACAGGGCGGGGACTGAAGCTTTCTTT CASGDRAGTEAFF
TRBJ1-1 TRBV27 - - TGTGCCAGCAGTTTATCGACCCTGCAGGGCCCGAGCACTGAAGCTTTCTTT CASSLSTLQGPSTEAFF
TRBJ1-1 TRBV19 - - TGTGCCAGTAGTCGACAGGCCATGAACACTGAAGCTTTCTTT CASSRQAMNTEAFF
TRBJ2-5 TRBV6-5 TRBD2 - TGTGCCAGCAGTTACCGGACTAGTCAAGAGACCCAGTACTTC CASSYRTSQETQYF
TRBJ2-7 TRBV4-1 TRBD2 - TGCGCCAGCAGCCTCGGGGGGAGCTCCTACGAGCAGTACTTC CASSLGGSSYEQYF
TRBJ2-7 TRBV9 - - TGTGCCAGCAGCGTAGGTCAATCCTACGAGCAGTACTTC CASSVGQSYEQYF
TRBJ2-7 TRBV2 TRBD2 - TGTGCCAGCAGTGAAGGGGCGGGGGGCCGTTACGAGCAGTACTTC CASSEGAGGRYEQYF
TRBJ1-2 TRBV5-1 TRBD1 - TGCGCCAGCAGCTTACTAACAGGGGCGAGCTATGGCTACACCTTC CASSLLTGASYGYTF
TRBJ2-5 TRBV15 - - TGTGCCACCAGCAGAGATCGGCTAGAAGAGACCCAGTACTTC CATSRDRLEETQYF
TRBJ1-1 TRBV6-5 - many TGTGCCAGCAGTTACACGGGGGTAGACACTGAAGCTTTCTTT CASSYTGVDTEAFF
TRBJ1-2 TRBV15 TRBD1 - TGTGCCACCAGCACAGGGGGCGCTTATGGCTACACCTTC CATSTGGAYGYTF
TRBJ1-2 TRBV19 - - TGTGCCAGTAGTACCTCTATGGCTAACTATGGCTACACCTTC CASSTSMANYGYTF
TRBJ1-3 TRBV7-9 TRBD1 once TGTGCCAGCAGGCGGGTAGACAGGGACTCTGGAAACACCATATATTTT CASRRVDRDSGNTIYF
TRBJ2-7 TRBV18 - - TGTGCCAGCTCACCTTATCAGGGTAACGAGCAGTACTTC CASSPYQGNEQYF
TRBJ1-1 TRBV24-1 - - TGTGCCACCAGGGGTGGCGGGGGTGGTGAAGCTTTCTTT CATRGGGGGEAFF
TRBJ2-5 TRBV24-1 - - TGTGCCACCAGTGATTTATCCCCCAGCGCGGGACCCCGGCTAGGGACCCAGTACTTC CATSDLSPSAGPRLGTQYF
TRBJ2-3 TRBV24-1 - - TGTGCCACCAGTGATTCTTCTAGCACAGATACGCAGTATTTT CATSDSSSTDTQYF
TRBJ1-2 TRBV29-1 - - TGCAGCGTTGTATCTGGGAGTGGCTACACCTTC CSVVSGSGYTF
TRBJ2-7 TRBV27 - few TGTGCCAGCAGCCCACCAGGCGAGCAGTACTTC CASSPPGEQYF
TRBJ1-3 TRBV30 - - TGTGCCTGGAGTGCGGGGGGGCTGGGAAACACCATATATTTT CAWSAGGLGNTIYF
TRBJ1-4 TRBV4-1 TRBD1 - TGCGCCAGCAGCCAAGAAAGGCCAGGGGGCAATGAAAAACTGTTTTTT CASSQERPGGNEKLFF
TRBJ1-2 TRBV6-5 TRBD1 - TGTGCCAGCAGGACAGGGGTGGGATATGGCTACACCTTC CASRTGVGYGYTF
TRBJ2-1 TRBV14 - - TGTGCCAGCAGCCAAGAAGAACTACTATTCTACAATGAGCAGTTCTTC CASSQEELLFYNEQFF
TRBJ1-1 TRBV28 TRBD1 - TGTGCCAGCAGTTTATTTACCGGGACAGCTATGAACACTGAAGCTTTCTTT CASSLFTGTAMNTEAFF
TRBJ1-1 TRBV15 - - TGTGCCACCAGCAGAGATATGGGGCGGGGCACTGAAGCTTTCTTT CATSRDMGRGTEAFF